The clone carrying this T cell receptor beta chain appeared many times. Antigen unknown. This entry is derived from a study of CD8 T cells in ankylosing spondylitis. Broader study findings: As reported, disease-linked clones showed significant enrichment in matched ankylosing spondylitis synovial fluid. One TCR beta motif, made up of about 8 highly homologous variants, appeared characteristic of ankylosing spondylitis blood. Before this, some motif variants had been reported in reactive arthritis synovial fluid and blood.

The germline V gene has CDR1 LGHDT and CDR2 YNNKEL (reference sequence). The CDR3 has 16 residues. The J segment lost 5 bases and the V segment lost 4 bases, leaving 6 bases of the junction unmatched. Quantitative molecular-barcoded 5'-RACE generated the TCR beta libraries. Using its own MiXCR run on the 5' RACE reads, TCRdb lists one record per CDR3 protein. The sample has 200,000 to 250,000 distinct CDR3 sequences; 15% to 20% are singletons. The chain combines TRBV3-1 with TRBJ2-3, with 13 bases matching TRBD2. The sequenced sample was blood, either unsorted or a sorted T cell fraction (not recorded which). The sequence was obtained from a male donor with ankylosing spondylitis. The CDR3 DNA sequence: TGTGCCAGCAGCCTACTAGCGGGAGGGCCTGGAGATACGCAGTATTTT. Amino acids: CASSLLAGGPGDTQYF.